The 30 T cell receptor beta chains below all came from one sample that was sequenced in a study of OX40 agonist ivuxolimab in advanced cancers. Assay: immunoSEQ multiplex PCR; the TCRdb copy retains only in-frame clones and omits some. The repertoire holds around 75,000 clones, with just under 90% as singletons. This specimen was CD4+ or CD8+ T cells sorted from blood, taken in a trial of the OX40 agonist ivuxolimab. The receptors were gathered from an adult with an advanced solid tumor such as melanoma, head and neck, liver or kidney cancer.

The V call is TRBV19, the J call TRBJ1-6, with 7 bases matching TRBD1. CDR3 length: 16 residues. CDR1 is LNHDA, CDR2 SQIVND, per germline (reference sequence). Trimming at V came to 4 bases and at J to 6 bases, leaving 9 bases not matched to a gene. CDR3 amino acids: CASSTPGRGPNSPLHF. The CDR3, as DNA: TGTGCCAGTAGTACCCCGGGGAGGGGGCCTAATTCACCCCTCCACTTT.

This sequence joins TRBV5-1 and TRBJ2-2; D unresolved. V lost 0 bases, J lost 0 bases, and 12 bases lay in between. This CDR3 has 17 amino acids. Germline V gene sequence: CDR1 SGHRS, CDR2 YFSETQ. Here the CDR3 DNA reads TGCGCCAGCAGCTTGGTGGCCAGCGCCACGAACACCGGGGAGCTGTTTTTT. Amino acid sequence: CASSLVASATNTGELFF.

The chain joins TRBV28 to TRBJ2-7, with TRBD2 matching 10 bases. The CDR3 length is 15 residues. Germline CDR1 MDHEN, CDR2 SYDVKM. The V segment lost 5 bases and the J segment 5 bases; nucleotides outside the gene matches: 9. The CDR3: CASSGSGGAPHEQYF. As DNA, the CDR3 is TGTGCCAGCAGTGGGAGCGGGGGGGCACCCCACGAGCAGTACTTC.

This clone is labeled medium-sized. The chain uses TRBV7-2 and TRBJ2-2; D call uncertain. The CDR3 contains 14 residues. Germline lookup yields CDR1 SGHTA and CDR2 FQGNSA. V lost 3 bases to trimming and J lost 6 bases, with 11 bases between them. The CDR3: CASSFARPAGELFF. CDR3 coding DNA: TGTGCCAGCAGCTTTGCAAGGCCGGCCGGGGAGCTGTTTTTT.

The chain recombines TRBV2 with TRBJ2-1; tentatively, D is TRBD1 or TRBD2 (6 bases each). The germline V gene encodes CDR1 SNHLY and CDR2 FYNNEI. With 1 base removed from V and 1 base from J, the gap between germline ends came to 8 bases. CDR3 size: 15 residues. The CDR3 DNA is TGTGCCAGCAGTGAAGAAGGGGGGTCCTACAATGAGCAGTTCTTC. Translation gives CASSEEGGSYNEQFF.

CDR3 DNA sequence: TGTGCCTGGAGTGTGCCTAGCGGGGTAATCTCCTACGAGCAGTACTTC. As protein: CAWSVPSGVISYEQYF. The chain has TRBV30 and TRBJ2-7; TRBD2 matches 9 bases. Trimming cost V 0 bases and J 0 bases; bases outside gene matches: 6. CDR1 and CDR2 (germline): GTSNPN, SVGIG (reference sequence). This CDR3 has 16 amino acids.

This chain uses TRBV7-2 with TRBJ1-2; D is uncertain. CDR1 SGHTA and CDR2 FQGNSA come from the germline V gene. The CDR3 covers 14 residues. V was trimmed by 1 base and J by 4 bases, leaving 10 bases between them. CDR3 sequence: CASSLESTFYGYTF. The CDR3 DNA sequence: TGTGCCAGCAGCTTAGAAAGTACCTTCTATGGCTACACCTTC.

This chain connects TRBV27 to TRBJ2-1; TRBD2 matches 13 bases. The CDR3 sequence is 14 residues long. J was trimmed by 6 bases and V by 6 bases; bases with no gene match: 2. Germline-derived CDR1 and CDR2 are MNHEY and SMNVEV (reference sequence). For the CDR3, the DNA is TGTGCCAGCAGAGGACTAGCGGGGGTCAATGAGCAGTTCTTC. Its translation: CASRGLAGVNEQFF.

The J gene is TRBJ1-3, the V gene TRBV4-1; D is undetermined. Germline values: CDR1 MGHRA, CDR2 YSYEKL. This CDR3 has 15 amino acids. The V end was cut by 3 bases, the J end by 0 bases, with 9 bases between. In DNA, the CDR3 is TGCGCCAGCAGCCAGAACATACCCTCTGGAAACACCATATATTTT. Translating it yields CASSQNIPSGNTIYF.

This sequence joins TRBV10-1 and TRBJ2-1, with TRBD2 identical over 7 bases. Germline V gene sequence: CDR1 WNHNN, CDR2 SYGVQD (reference sequence). The V and J ends lost 4 bases and 0 bases, in that order; junction bases with no gene match: 9. This CDR3 region has 17 residues. For the CDR3, the DNA is TGCGCCAGCAGTGGGGGGTCTAGCGGTAGCTCCTACAATGAGCAGTTCTTC. Its protein is CASSGGSSGSSYNEQFF.

The chain recombines TRBV15 with TRBJ2-5, with D perhaps TRBD2 (7 bases). This CDR3 contains 14 residues. Germline CDR1 and CDR2: LNHNV and YYDKDF (reference sequence). V dropped 5 bases and J dropped 4 bases, with 14 bases sitting between them. In DNA form, the CDR3 reads TGTGCCACCAGCGTGGGGGGGCCCCCAGAGACCCAGTACTTC. Its translation is CATSVGGPPETQYF. The whole variable domain, filled in from reference TRBV15 and TRBJ2-5, reads DAMVIQNPRYQVTQFGKPVTLSCSQTLNHNVMYWYQQKSSQAPKLLFHYYDKDFNNEADTPDNFQSRRPNTSFCFLDIRSPGLGDTAMYLCATSVGGPPETQYFGPGTRLLVL.

The rearrangement links TRBV7-2 to TRBJ1-1; D is possibly TRBD1 (6 bases). The V end lost 3 bases, the J end lost 1 base, and 9 bases lay between the germline ends. Germline V gene lookup returns CDR1 SGHTA and CDR2 FQGNSA. The CDR3 loop spans 14 amino acids. In DNA, the CDR3 is TGTGCCAGCAGCTTGGACAGCTCGAACACTGAAGCTTTCTTT. Protein product: CASSLDSSNTEAFF.

The chain employs TRBV7-9 and TRBJ1-4; 9 nucleotides align to TRBD1. The CDR3 spans 17 residues. Germline V lookup: CDR1 SEHNR, CDR2 FQNEAQ (reference sequence). V shed 3 bases and J 3 bases; nucleotides not matched to a gene: 8. The CDR3 DNA reads TGTGCCAGCAGCTTGGGACAGGGTAGGGGGGCTAATGAAAAACTGTTTTTT. It codes for CASSLGQGRGANEKLFF.

The V call is TRBV6-4, the J call TRBJ1-4; D is undetermined. This CDR3 region has 15 residues. Germline V gene lookup returns CDR1 MRHNA and CDR2 SNTAGT. The ends were cut back, 8 bases at V and 7 bases at J, with 20 bases in the middle. The DNA for the CDR3 is TGTGCCAGCTTCACAGAGCTCGATCTTGGTGAAAAACTGTTTTTT. It yields the protein CASFTELDLGEKLFF.

V and J are TRBV18 and TRBJ1-5; TRBD1 agrees at 7 bases. The V gene end was trimmed by 2 bases and the J gene end by 4 bases; junction bases not matched to a gene: 2. Germline V gene lookup returns CDR1 KGHSH and CDR2 LQKENI. The CDR3 loop spans 14 amino acids. The CDR3 sequence is CASSPVQGNQPQHF. Here the CDR3 DNA reads TGTGCCAGCTCACCAGTACAGGGGAATCAGCCCCAGCATTTT.

The chain has TRBV6-6 and TRBJ1-1, with D perhaps matching TRBD1 (5 bases). The germline CDR1 and CDR2 sequences are MNHNY and SVGAGI (reference sequence). Trimming pared 5 bases from V and 1 base from J, leaving 17 bases between. The CDR3 has 16 residues. Here the CDR3 reads CASSHTGGGENTEAFF. The CDR3 region has the DNA TGTGCCAGCAGTCACACCGGGGGGGGAGAGAACACTGAAGCTTTCTTT.

The genes are TRBV13 and TRBJ1-1; the D gene is possibly TRBD1 (6 bases). V was clipped by 4 bases and J by 8 bases, with 14 bases between them. Germline assignment: CDR1 PRHDT and CDR2 FYEKMQ (reference sequence). The CDR3 length is 13 residues. CDR3 nucleotide sequence: TGTGCCAGCAGCTCCGAACCAGACAGGGAAGCTTTCTTT. It specifies CASSSEPDREAFF.

The chain links TRBV7-6 to TRBJ1-5; D uncertain. Germline V gives CDR1 SGHVS, CDR2 FNYEAQ. V was shortened by 1 base and J by 1 base, with 5 bases between the two germline ends. The CDR3 length is 14 residues. The CDR3 here is CASSLGPSNQPQHF. The DNA for the CDR3 is TGTGCCAGCAGCTTAGGGCCCAGCAATCAGCCCCAGCATTTT.

The rearrangement links TRBV19 to TRBJ1-2; D is undetermined. The V gene lost 3 bases and the J gene lost 1 base, with 6 bases spanning the gap. Germline CDR1 and CDR2: LNHDA and SQIVND (reference sequence). The CDR3 is 13 amino acids. The CDR3 nucleotides read TGTGCCAGTAGTATGCGGTTTAACTATGGCTACACCTTC. It yields the protein CASSMRFNYGYTF.

This chain joins TRBV5-8 and TRBJ2-5; 9 nucleotides line up with TRBD1. Trimming took 6 bases from V and 3 from J; bases not matched to a gene: 6. CDR3 length: 14 residues. Germline values: CDR1 SGHTS, CDR2 YDEGEE. DNA of the CDR3: TGTGCCAGCACCTGGGACAGGGCCAAAGAGACCCAGTACTTC. Its protein is CASTWDRAKETQYF.

Points on this clone: One end of the junction fails to match germline, which may point to a read error. CDR3 protein: CASSKAAPPGNTIYF. The CDR3 DNA is TGTGCTAGCAGCAAAGCGGCTCCTCCTGGAAACACCATATATTTT. The V and J genes are TRBV7-7 and TRBJ1-3; D not certain. Germline CDR1 reads SSHAT; CDR2 reads FNYEAQ (reference sequence). This CDR3 region has 15 residues.

The chain carries TRBV19 and TRBJ2-5, with a tentative D call TRBD2 (6 bases). Between the trimmed V and J ends, which lost 10 bases and 5 bases, there was a span of 26 bases. The germline gives CDR1 LNHDA, CDR2 SQIVND (reference sequence). The CDR3 totals 16 residues. The DNA for the CDR3 is TGTGCCACGCGGCGGGCGGGGCTGGGAGTAGGGGAGACCCAGTACTTC. This gives the protein CATRRAGLGVGETQYF.

The J gene is TRBJ2-3, the V gene TRBV30; 7 bases line up with TRBD2. CDR1 and CDR2 (germline): GTSNPN, SVGIG (reference sequence). The CDR3 has 13 amino acids. Trimming removed 5 bases from V and 1 base from J; junction bases left unmatched: 3. This chain's CDR3 is CAWEGGGTDTQYF. CDR3 nucleotides: TGTGCCTGGGAGGGAGGGGGCACAGATACGCAGTATTTT. Full variable domain (remainder filled in from reference TRBV30 and TRBJ2-3): SQTIHQWPATLVQPVGSPLSLECTVEGTSNPNLYWYRQAAGRGLQLLFYSVGIGQISSEVPQNLSASRPQDRQFILSSKKLLLSDSGFYLCAWEGGGTDTQYFGPGTRLTVL.

This clone has a single count. V is TRBV15 and J is TRBJ2-5; D possibly corresponds to TRBD2 (6 bases). V was clipped by 1 base and J by 0 bases, with 15 bases between them. There are 17 residues in the CDR3. Germline V lookup: CDR1 LNHNV, CDR2 YYDKDF (reference sequence). The CDR3 DNA follows: TGTGCCACCAGCAGAGCTTTCGCGGGGAATTACCAAGAGACCCAGTACTTC. Translation: CATSRAFAGNYQETQYF.

The chain carries TRBV5-1 and TRBJ1-4; TRBD1 agrees at 7 bases. Germline-derived CDR1 and CDR2 are SGHRS and YFSETQ. This CDR3 comprises 15 residues. V was clipped by 3 bases and J by 3 bases; unmatched bases: 5. In DNA form, the CDR3 reads TGCGCCAGCAGCTCACAGGGGCCTCCTAATGAAAAACTGTTTTTT. It is translated as CASSSQGPPNEKLFF.

This clone has a single count. V and J are TRBV4-1 and TRBJ1-1; D is perhaps TRBD1 (5 bases). Trimming took 1 base from V and 5 from J, leaving 14 bases between them. This CDR3 is 15 amino acids long. Looked up from germline, CDR1 is MGHRA and CDR2 is YSYEKL. The CDR3 here is CASSQGAGRVTEAFF. DNA for the CDR3: TGCGCCAGCAGCCAAGGGGCAGGGAGGGTGACTGAAGCTTTCTTT.

This clone was seen more than once but under ten times. This chain links TRBV6-5 with TRBJ1-1; D remains unclear. This CDR3 is 11 amino acids long. The germline V gene encodes CDR1 MNHEY and CDR2 SVGAGI. Trimming shortened V by 4 bases and J by 2 bases, and 2 bases separated the two germline ends. The CDR3 DNA is TGTGCCAGCAGTTCCAACACTGAAGCTTTCTTT. Translating gives CASSSNTEAFF.

A single count supports this clone. The chain couples TRBV30 to TRBJ1-2; D not resolved. Trimming removed 3 bases from V and 7 bases from J, with 12 bases in between. Germline V lookup: CDR1 GTSNPN, CDR2 SVGIG (reference sequence). CDR3 length: 12 amino acids. The CDR3 nucleotides are TGTGCCTGGAGACCCTACTGGGGTGGCTACACCTTC. It translates to CAWRPYWGGYTF.

This clone was detected only once. In DNA form, the CDR3 reads TGTGCCAGCAGCGGTGACAGAGACCAAGAGACCCAGTACTTC. It specifies CASSGDRDQETQYF. This chain uses TRBV7-8 with TRBJ2-5; D may be TRBD1 (5 bases). Germline loops: CDR1 SGHVS, CDR2 FQNEAQ. The CDR3 is 14 residues long. Trimming left V 5 bases short and J 0 bases short, with 10 bases between.

The rearrangement links TRBV5-1 to TRBJ2-7; TRBD1 matches 7 bases. V was pared by 3 bases and J by 4 bases, with 10 bases of the junction left unmatched. The CDR3 loop spans 15 amino acids. The germline V gene has CDR1 SGHRS and CDR2 YFSETQ. The CDR3 nucleotides read TGCGCCAGCAGCTCGCGAGCCGGGACAGAGTACGAGCAGTACTTC. As protein: CASSSRAGTEYEQYF.